These 14 T cell receptor beta chains came from one sample sequenced in a study of T cells in Graves' hyperthyroidism and ophthalmopathy. Amplification of TCR beta CDR3 regions was performed using RNA transcripts as template. The study used the HTBI primer set for a first-round RT-PCR of the TCR CDR3. Each CDR3 protein gets one entry after TCRdb re-called the multiplex PCR reads with MiXCR. Of about 610,000 distinct CDR3 sequences in the sample, about 15% were seen once. The sample comprised blood. These receptors were obtained from a woman aged 40 to 50 with Graves' ophthalmopathy.

At least ten counts were recorded for this clonotype. The chain combines TRBV7-6 with TRBJ1-5; D is uncertain. The CDR3 contains 13 residues. Germline values: CDR1 SGHVS, CDR2 FNYEAQ. V was clipped by 0 bases and J by 5 bases, with 5 bases between them. CDR3 residues: CASSLARYQPQHF. CDR3 nucleotides: TGTGCCAGCAGCTTAGCGCGTTATCAGCCCCAGCATTTT.

This clonotype was counted at least ten times. The rearrangement uses TRBV28 and TRBJ1-1; no clear D. The germline gives CDR1 MDHEN, CDR2 SYDVKM. V was trimmed by 3 bases and J by 1 base, leaving 3 bases between them. The CDR3 is made up of 12 amino acids. The CDR3 sequence is CASSFENTEAFF. Here the CDR3 DNA reads TGTGCCAGCAGTTTCGAGAACACTGAAGCTTTCTTT.

The chain uses TRBV6-2 or TRBV6-3 and TRBJ1-2; no firm D call. Trimming shortened V by 6 bases and J by 4 bases, and 18 bases separated the two germline ends. Germline V lookup: CDR1 MNHEY, CDR2 SVGEGT. The CDR3 covers 15 residues. The DNA of the CDR3 is TGTGCCAGCAGCGTACGTGCGGAAGGCCCCTATGGCTACACCTTC. This sequence encodes CASSVRAEGPYGYTF.

This clonotype was counted a few times. The chain links TRBV6-1 to TRBJ2-7; the match to TRBD2 covers 7 bases. With 4 bases clipped from V and 0 bases from J, the junction kept 15 bases outside the gene matches. Germline assignment: CDR1 MNHNS and CDR2 SASEGT. CDR3 size: 18 residues. CDR3 sequence: CASSVPYLNLADSYEQYF. The CDR3 nucleotides read TGTGCCAGCAGTGTTCCCTATCTTAATCTAGCGGACTCCTACGAGCAGTACTTC.

This clonotype was seen repeatedly, ten times or more. The chain employs TRBV11-2 and TRBJ1-2, with 12 bases matching TRBD1. The CDR3 has 14 amino acids. CDR1 and CDR2 from the germline V gene are SGHAT and FQNNGV. J gave up 7 bases and V 5 bases, and 5 bases lay outside the gene matches. CDR3 nucleotides: TGTGCCAGCAGCCCGGGACAGGGGGCCTCTGGCTACACCTTC. This sequence encodes CASSPGQGASGYTF.

In nucleotides, the CDR3 is TGTGCCAGTAGTAAAAAACAGAACACTGAAGCTTTCTTT. Its protein is CASSKKQNTEAFF. The chain has TRBV19 and TRBJ1-1; D is ambiguous. Trimming took 4 bases from V and 1 from J, leaving 7 bases between them. Germline CDR1 and CDR2: LNHDA and SQIVND (reference sequence). This CDR3 has 13 amino acids.

This clonotype was found a few times. The V gene is TRBV30, the J gene TRBJ2-7, with D hard to call. Looked up from germline, CDR1 is GTSNPN and CDR2 is SVGIG (reference sequence). The CDR3 is 12 residues long. V lost 5 bases to trimming and J lost 4 bases, with 12 bases between them. The CDR3 DNA reads as TGTGCCTGGGCCTACGGAGTGTACGAGCAGTACTTC. Translation: CAWAYGVYEQYF.

At least ten counts were recorded for this clonotype. This rearrangement joins TRBV4-2 to TRBJ2-2; TRBD2 matches 11 bases. J lost 6 bases, V lost 1 base, and 4 bases had no gene match. The CDR3 extends over 16 amino acids. Germline CDR1 reads LGHNA; CDR2 reads YNFKEQ. The CDR3 is CASSQALAGVSGELFF. CDR3 bases: TGTGCCAGCAGCCAAGCACTAGCGGGAGTATCCGGGGAGCTGTTTTTT.

This clonotype occurred many times. The rearrangement uses TRBV7-2 and TRBJ2-5; D unresolved. V gave up 5 bases and J gave up 1 base, with 11 bases separating them. The CDR3 covers 14 residues. In germline, CDR1 is SGHTA, CDR2 FQGNSA. This chain's CDR3 is CASSHRSPQETQYF. In DNA, the CDR3 is TGTGCCAGCAGCCACAGAAGCCCCCAAGAGACCCAGTACTTC.

This chain links TRBV20-1 with TRBJ2-5, with 8 bases lining up with TRBD2. The CDR3 has 14 amino acids. V lost 5 bases, J lost 2 bases, and 7 bases stayed unmatched. Germline CDR1 DFQATT, CDR2 SNEGSKA (reference sequence). The chain's CDR3 is CSAGSLAAQETQYF. The CDR3 coding sequence is TGCAGTGCTGGGTCACTAGCGGCACAAGAGACCCAGTACTTC.

This clonotype was recorded many times. The chain combines TRBV5-8 with TRBJ2-5; D is possibly TRBD2 (5 bases). Germline lookup yields CDR1 SGHTS and CDR2 YDEGEE. V lost 0 bases and J lost 2, with 11 bases in between. CDR3 length: 15 residues. The CDR3 reads CASSLAASRQETQYF. The CDR3 DNA is TGTGCCAGCAGCTTGGCGGCTAGCAGACAAGAGACCCAGTACTTC.

A few counts support this clonotype. The chain joins TRBV18 to TRBJ1-5; D possibly corresponds to TRBD1 (6 bases). With 4 bases removed from V and 5 bases from J, the gap between germline ends came to 12 bases. CDR3 length: 14 residues. The germline CDR1 and CDR2 sequences are KGHSH and LQKENI. The CDR3 protein is CASSLTGYHQPQHF. CDR3 DNA sequence: TGTGCCAGCTCACTAACAGGGTACCATCAGCCCCAGCATTTT.

This clonotype was counted many times. The rearrangement links TRBV20-1 to TRBJ1-2, with a weak D call TRBD1 (6 bases). CDR1 DFQATT and CDR2 SNEGSKA come from the germline V gene (reference sequence). The ends were cut back, 4 bases at V and 4 bases at J, with 10 bases in the middle. The CDR3 totals 12 residues. The CDR3 protein is CSATPGVYGYTF. The CDR3 region has the DNA TGCAGTGCTACCCCAGGGGTCTATGGCTACACCTTC.

This clonotype has a count of ten or more. The chain uses TRBV12-3 or TRBV12-4 and TRBJ2-7, with TRBD2 matching over 8 bases. The CDR3 totals 14 residues. The V and J ends lost 6 bases and 6 bases, in that order; junction bases with no gene match: 10. The CDR3 sequence: CASRRPGTSSEQYF. The CDR3 bases are TGTGCCAGCAGGCGCCCCGGGACTAGTAGCGAGCAGTACTTC.